The 22 T cell receptor beta chains reported below all come from one sample, sequenced in a study of T cells after yellow fever vaccination. TCRdb itself ran the 5' RACE reads through MiXCR, one entry per CDR3 protein. The table has just under 600,000 distinct CDR3 sequences, less than 15% seen once; the top ten hold over 11%. This specimen was PBMCs, taken on the day of the yellow fever booster vaccination. The origin of the receptors is a man in his thirties or forties who received the YFV17D yellow fever vaccine.

This clonotype came up a few times. The chain has TRBV10-3 and TRBJ2-2; TRBD2 aligns across 8 bases. CDR1 ENHRY and CDR2 SYGVKD come from the germline V gene. Trimming cost V 7 bases and J 2 bases; bases outside gene matches: 6. There are 15 residues in the CDR3. CDR3 in DNA: TGTGCCATCAAAGGGGCGGGAGGTAACACCGGGGAGCTGTTTTTT. It codes for CAIKGAGGNTGELFF.

The genes are TRBV7-6 and TRBJ2-5; 8 nucleotides line up with TRBD2. V shed 4 bases, J shed 5 bases, and the junction held 9 bases outside the gene matches. The CDR3 consists of 15 residues. Germline V gene sequence: CDR1 SGHVS, CDR2 FNYEAQ. The CDR3 coding sequence is TGTGCCAGCAGCTCTCCGGGGGGGTTTATGGAGACCCAGTACTTC. Residues: CASSSPGGFMETQYF.

This clonotype turned up a few times. The J gene is TRBJ2-1, the V gene TRBV27; D may be TRBD1 or TRBD2 (7 bases each). The CDR3 length is 15 residues. The V gene lost 6 bases and the J gene lost 10 bases, with 22 bases spanning the gap. Germline CDR1 reads MNHEY; CDR2 reads SMNVEV (reference sequence). CDR3 sequence (DNA): TGTGCCAGCAGCCTATGGGGAGGGGTGACAGGGGAGCAGTTCTTC. This codes for CASSLWGGVTGEQFF.

The V call is TRBV6-5, the J call TRBJ2-1; 8 bases fit TRBD2. Germline CDR1 MNHEY, CDR2 SVGAGI. With V trimmed by 2 bases and J by 8 bases, 11 bases remained unmatched. The CDR3 covers 16 residues. CDR3 protein: CASSYEPLAGTHEQFF. CDR3 DNA sequence: TGTGCCAGCAGTTACGAACCCTTAGCGGGAACCCATGAGCAGTTCTTC.

This clonotype was seen a few times. CDR3 DNA: TGTGCCAGCAGGGACGACAGGCAGGAGACCCAGTACTTC. It translates to CASRDDRQETQYF. This rearrangement joins TRBV2 to TRBJ2-5, with a tentative D call TRBD1 (6 bases). Germline CDR1 SNHLY, CDR2 FYNNEI. CDR3 size: 13 residues. V was shortened by 6 bases and J by 5 bases, with 13 bases between the two germline ends. Combining the CDR3 with reference TRBV2 and TRBJ2-5 gives the whole variable domain EPEVTQTPSHQVTQMGQEVILRCVPISNHLYFYWYRQILGQKVEFLVSFYNNEISEKSEIFDDQFSVERPDGSNFTLKIRSTKLEDSAMYFCASRDDRQETQYFGPGTRLLVL.

This clonotype was counted a few times. The CDR3 is CASSRPRLSSYNEQFF. The CDR3 nucleotides read TGTGCCAGCAGCCGACCCCGCTTGAGCTCCTACAATGAGCAGTTCTTC. V and J are TRBV6-2 or TRBV6-3 and TRBJ2-1; no definite D call. Trimming stripped 6 bases from V and 0 bases from J, with 15 bases between. The CDR3 runs to 16 residues. Per germline, CDR1 MNHEY and CDR2 SVGEGT.

This clonotype was found a few times. The CDR3 sequence: CASLQGFSEQYF. The CDR3 coding sequence is TGTGCCAGCTTACAGGGTTTCAGCGAGCAGTACTTC. The chain recombines TRBV2 with TRBJ2-7, with D tentatively TRBD1 (6 bases). CDR1 is SNHLY, CDR2 FYNNEI, per germline. The length of the CDR3 is 12 residues. V was shortened by 8 bases and J by 6 bases, with 14 bases between the two germline ends.

The V and J genes are TRBV4-3 and TRBJ2-2; D uncertain. V lost 0 bases and J 1 base, leaving 9 bases between the germline ends. Germline CDR1 LGHNA, CDR2 YSLEER. The CDR3 extends over 16 amino acids. The chain's CDR3 is CASSQDAVGNTGELFF. The CDR3 nucleotides read TGCGCCAGCAGCCAAGATGCGGTTGGGAACACCGGGGAGCTGTTTTTT.

In its sample, this clonotype was seen a few times. The chain employs TRBV27 and TRBJ2-3; D may be TRBD1 or TRBD2 (6 bases each). Trimming took off 7 bases at V and 1 base at J, with 18 bases between the two ends. Germline CDR1 MNHEY, CDR2 SMNVEV (reference sequence). The CDR3 loop spans 16 amino acids. The chain's CDR3 is CASKFNGGWGTDTQYF. For the CDR3, the DNA is TGTGCCAGCAAATTTAACGGGGGCTGGGGCACAGATACGCAGTATTTT.

In DNA, the CDR3 is TGTGCCATCAGTGAGCCGTCGGCGGGAGCCTACGAGCAGTACTTC. Its translation is CAISEPSAGAYEQYF. The V call is TRBV10-3, the J call TRBJ2-7; 7 nucleotides agree with TRBD2. CDR1 is ENHRY, CDR2 SYGVKD, per germline. The CDR3 loop spans 15 amino acids. V trimming: 2 bases; J trimming: 2 bases; junction bases outside the gene matches: 6.

This clonotype occurred many times. The V call is TRBV3-1, the J call TRBJ2-2, with 7 bases aligning to TRBD1. After removal of 9 bases from V and 1 base from J, the junction contained 8 bases not matched to a gene. The germline CDR1 and CDR2 sequences are LGHDT and YNNKEL (reference sequence). The CDR3 has 15 amino acids. The CDR3 loop reads CASRLGTVNTGELFF. DNA for the CDR3: TGTGCCAGTAGACTCGGGACAGTGAACACCGGGGAGCTGTTTTTT.

This clonotype has at least ten counts. This chain links TRBV6-1 with TRBJ1-6; D is unresolved. The CDR3 runs 14 residues. The germline gives CDR1 MNHNS, CDR2 SASEGT. Trimming pared 4 bases from V and 1 base from J, leaving 5 bases between. CDR3 sequence: CASSGRSYNSPLHF. The CDR3 coding sequence is TGTGCCAGCAGTGGAAGGTCCTATAATTCACCCCTCCACTTT.

This clonotype was counted between two and nine times. J is TRBJ1-1 and V is TRBV2; unclear D gene. Germline V gene data show CDR1 as SNHLY and CDR2 as FYNNEI. Trimming pared 2 bases from V and 6 bases from J, leaving 7 bases between. CDR3 size: 12 residues. In DNA form, the CDR3 reads TGTGCCAGCAGTGAAAGTGGGCCTGAAGCTTTCTTT. It translates to CASSESGPEAFF.

This clonotype was detected many times. The V gene is TRBV6-5, the J gene TRBJ2-7; possible D gene TRBD2, 5 bases. Germline CDR1 and CDR2: MNHEY and SVGAGI. The CDR3 length is 13 residues. V lost 4 bases and J 3 bases, leaving 10 bases between the germline ends. For the CDR3, the DNA is TGTGCCAGCAGTTGGGCGGGTTACTACGAGCAGTACTTC. Protein product: CASSWAGYYEQYF.

Only a few counts were recorded for this clonotype. The genes are TRBV7-9 and TRBJ1-2, with 7 nucleotides matching TRBD1. Germline V lookup: CDR1 SEHNR, CDR2 FQNEAQ (reference sequence). CDR3 length: 14 amino acids. V was pared by 5 bases and J by 2 bases, with 5 bases of the junction left unmatched. The CDR3 loop reads CASSPPGQNYGYTF. CDR3 bases: TGTGCCAGCAGCCCGCCGGGACAGAACTATGGCTACACCTTC. The entire variable domain, with the rest obtained from reference TRBV7-9 and TRBJ1-2, is as follows: DTGVSQNPRHKITKRGQNVTFRCDPISEHNRLYWYRQTLGQGPEFLTYFQNEAQLEKSRLLSDRFSAERPKGSFSTLEIQRTEQGDSAMYLCASSPPGQNYGYTFGSGTRLTVV.

A few counts support this clonotype. The chain couples TRBV5-1 to TRBJ1-4; TRBD1 matches at 8 bases. The CDR3 is made up of 14 amino acids. V lost 3 bases, J lost 11 bases, and 9 bases stayed unmatched. Looked up from germline, CDR1 is SGHRS and CDR2 is YFSETQ. The CDR3 nucleotides are TGCGCCAGCAGCTCAGATGGACAGGGAGGTAAACTGTTTTTT. Translation gives CASSSDGQGGKLFF.

The chain uses TRBV11-2 and TRBJ2-1, with D possibly being TRBD2 (6 bases). Germline V lookup: CDR1 SGHAT, CDR2 FQNNGV. The CDR3 is 17 amino acids. V was trimmed by 5 bases and J by 0 bases, leaving 17 bases between them. The CDR3 spells CASSRPQRRGSYNEQFF. The CDR3 DNA reads as TGTGCCAGCAGCCGCCCACAGCGGAGGGGCTCCTACAATGAGCAGTTCTTC.

The J gene is TRBJ2-7, the V gene TRBV27; tentatively, D is TRBD2 (5 bases). This CDR3 region has 13 residues. CDR1 MNHEY and CDR2 SMNVEV come from the germline V gene (reference sequence). V dropped 3 bases and J dropped 6 bases, with 12 bases sitting between them. CDR3 loop: CASSFFEGGEQYF. CDR3 nucleotides: TGTGCCAGCAGTTTTTTTGAGGGCGGCGAGCAGTACTTC.

This chain uses TRBV6-1 with TRBJ1-6; no firm D call. The V gene's germline CDR1 is MNHNS and CDR2 SASEGT. The CDR3 is made up of 15 amino acids. The V and J ends lost 6 bases and 6 bases respectively, with 15 bases between them. The CDR3, as DNA: TGTGCCAGCAGGTTCCAGGTGTTGGGTAATTCACCCCTCCACTTT. Translation: CASRFQVLGNSPLHF.

This clonotype turned up a few times. J is TRBJ2-5 and V is TRBV20-1, with 7 positions matching TRBD2. The V gene end was trimmed by 6 bases and the J gene end by 5 bases; junction bases not matched to a gene: 6. The CDR3 has 12 amino acids. From germline, CDR1 is DFQATT and CDR2 SNEGSKA (reference sequence). The CDR3 DNA follows: TGCAGTGCAACTAGCGCCTGGGAGACCCAGTACTTC. Its protein product is CSATSAWETQYF.

The V gene is TRBV20-1, the J gene TRBJ2-1; 7 bases line up with TRBD2. This CDR3 has 13 residues. CDR1 DFQATT and CDR2 SNEGSKA come from the germline V gene (reference sequence). The V gene end was trimmed by 6 bases and the J gene end by 5 bases; junction bases not matched to a gene: 7. CDR3 nucleotides: TGCAGTGCACCCCCCAGCGGGAACAATGAGCAGTTCTTC. Translated, it gives CSAPPSGNNEQFF.

This chain joins TRBV3-1 and TRBJ2-7; D call uncertain. The V and J ends lost 1 base and 2 bases respectively, with 9 bases between them. The germline V gene encodes CDR1 LGHDT and CDR2 YNNKEL (reference sequence). The CDR3 has 14 amino acids. CDR3: CASSQVYGPYEQYF. CDR3 in DNA: TGTGCCAGCAGCCAAGTGTACGGTCCCTACGAGCAGTACTTC.